Following are 2 T cell receptor beta chains from one sample sequenced in a study of monozygotic twins with cystic fibrosis. Sequenced by immunoSEQ multiplex PCR; TCRdb stores in-frame clones only, minus some. The sample lists about 32,000 clones, approximately 96% seen once, with around 0.17% in the top ten. Sequences were obtained from blood. The receptors shown here come from a girl aged 2-10 years with cystic fibrosis.

This sequence joins TRBV2 and TRBJ2-3; D ambiguous. From germline, CDR1 is SNHLY and CDR2 FYNNEI. The V gene lost 3 bases and the J gene lost 5 bases, with 18 bases spanning the gap. CDR3 size: 16 residues. The CDR3 DNA is TGTGCCAGCAGTGAGGATTCTAGGAGTATGTTAGATACGCAGTATTTT. This sequence encodes CASSEDSRSMLDTQYF. Based on the CDR3 plus reference TRBV2 and TRBJ2-3, the full variable domain is EPEVTQTPSHQVTQMGQEVILRCVPISNHLYFYWYRQILGQKVEFLVSFYNNEISEKSEIFDDQFSVERPDGSNFTLKIRSTKLEDSAMYFCASSEDSRSMLDTQYFGPGTRLTVL.

The chain uses TRBV29-1 and TRBJ2-7; D is undetermined. Germline V lookup: CDR1 SQVTM, CDR2 ANQGSEA. Trimming cost V 6 bases and J 5 bases, with 11 bases left between them. The CDR3 has 11 residues. The DNA for the CDR3 is TGCAGCGTCACTCTGCTGAACGAGCAGTACTTC. Translating gives CSVTLLNEQYF.